Presented here are 9 T cell receptor beta chains from one specimen sequenced in a study of response to subunit inactivated influenza vaccine. TCRdb re-called the RT-PCR reads with MiXCR, one entry per CDR3 protein. The sample includes 700,000 to 900,000 distinct CDR3 sequences, less than 25% of them seen just once. Sequences were derived from PBMCs from blood, sampled roughly 5 days after vaccination. Receptors originate from a man in his fifties or sixties who received an inactivated influenza vaccine.

This chain connects TRBV14 to TRBJ2-1, with a weak D call TRBD2 (6 bases). Deletions cut 1 base from V and 7 bases from J, with 14 bases between. The germline V gene has CDR1 SGHDN and CDR2 FVKESK. This CDR3 is built from 15 residues. The CDR3 nucleotides are TGTGCCAGCAGCCAAGTCGGGGGTTTCTTGAATGAGCAGTTCTTC. Translating it yields CASSQVGGFLNEQFF.

This rearrangement joins TRBV7-9 to TRBJ2-2, with D possibly TRBD1 on 6 matching bases. CDR3 length: 14 amino acids. Germline V gene data show CDR1 as SEHNR and CDR2 as FQNEAQ (reference sequence). Trimming took 5 bases from V and 5 from J, leaving 12 bases between them. CDR3 in amino acids: CASSLKTGTGELFF. CDR3 nucleotide sequence: TGTGCCAGCAGCCTGAAAACAGGGACCGGGGAGCTGTTTTTT.

The chain is built from TRBV6-2 or TRBV6-3 and TRBJ2-3; D may match TRBD1 or TRBD2 (5 bases each). CDR1 is MNHEY, CDR2 SVGEGT, per germline. The V end was cut by 0 bases, the J end by 6 bases, with 22 bases between. The CDR3 runs 18 residues. CDR3 in amino acids: CASSYSPPQGSGTDTQYF. CDR3 sequence (DNA): TGTGCCAGCAGTTACTCGCCTCCTCAGGGATCAGGGACGGATACGCAGTATTTT.

This clonotype has at least ten counts. The V call is TRBV5-1, the J call TRBJ2-1, with D possibly being TRBD2 (5 bases). Per the germline V gene, CDR1 is SGHRS and CDR2 is YFSETQ. Trimming took 0 bases from V and 8 from J, leaving 15 bases between them. CDR3 size: 15 residues. The DNA of the CDR3 is TGCGCCAGCAGCTTGGAAAATCGAGGGAGCGATGAGCAGTTCTTC. Its translation: CASSLENRGSDEQFF.

There are a few counts of this clonotype. The rearrangement joins TRBV6-5 to TRBJ2-1; D possibly corresponds to TRBD2 (6 bases). Per germline, CDR1 MNHEY and CDR2 SVGAGI. The CDR3 sequence is 15 residues long. V lost 1 base, J lost 6 bases, and 13 bases lay in between. CDR3 nucleotide sequence: TGTGCCAGCAGTTACTGGGATGCGGGAAGCAATGAGCAGTTCTTC. Protein: CASSYWDAGSNEQFF.

V and J are TRBV2 and TRBJ1-3; TRBD1 is a possible D gene (6 bases). CDR3 size: 15 residues. Germline loops: CDR1 SNHLY, CDR2 FYNNEI. V gave up 1 base and J gave up 2 bases, with 9 bases separating them. CDR3 nucleotide sequence: TGTGCCAGCAGTGAAGGGGCAGGGGCTGGAAACACCATATATTTT. Protein: CASSEGAGAGNTIYF.

This chain links TRBV5-5 with TRBJ2-3, with D perhaps TRBD2 (5 bases). V was trimmed by 4 bases and J by 3 bases, leaving 12 bases between them. Germline V lookup: CDR1 SGHKS, CDR2 YYEKEE (reference sequence). The CDR3 spans 14 residues. CDR3 in amino acids: CASSALVGTDTQYF. CDR3 nucleotides: TGTGCCAGCAGCGCACTAGTAGGTACAGATACGCAGTATTTT.

This clonotype came up a few times. The V and J genes are TRBV10-3 and TRBJ2-3, with a weak D call TRBD2 (5 bases). V dropped 2 bases and J dropped 4 bases, with 13 bases sitting between them. The CDR3 sequence is 15 residues long. Germline V lookup: CDR1 ENHRY, CDR2 SYGVKD. CDR3 coding DNA: TGTGCCATCAGTGAGAGACGGGGTCTGTCAGATACGCAGTATTTT. It yields the protein CAISERRGLSDTQYF.

In its sample, this clonotype was seen a few times. The rearrangement links TRBV12-3 or TRBV12-4 to TRBJ1-4; no firm D call. The V and J ends lost 1 base and 3 bases respectively, with 9 bases between them. This CDR3 is 15 amino acids long. The CDR3 DNA follows: TGTGCCAGCAGTTTAGGGCTAGTATCTAATGAAAAACTGTTTTTT. This gives the protein CASSLGLVSNEKLFF.